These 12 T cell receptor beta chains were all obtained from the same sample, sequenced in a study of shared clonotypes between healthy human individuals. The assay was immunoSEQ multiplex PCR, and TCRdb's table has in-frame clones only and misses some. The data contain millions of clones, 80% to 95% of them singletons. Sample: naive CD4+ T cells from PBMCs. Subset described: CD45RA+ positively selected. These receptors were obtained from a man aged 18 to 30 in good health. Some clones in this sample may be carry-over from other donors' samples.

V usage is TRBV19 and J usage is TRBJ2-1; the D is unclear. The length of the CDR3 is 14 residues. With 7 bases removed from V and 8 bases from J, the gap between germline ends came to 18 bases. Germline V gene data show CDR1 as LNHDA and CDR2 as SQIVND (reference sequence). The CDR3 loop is CASKKVPPGDEQFF. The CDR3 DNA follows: TGTGCCAGTAAAAAAGTTCCGCCCGGAGATGAGCAGTTCTTC.

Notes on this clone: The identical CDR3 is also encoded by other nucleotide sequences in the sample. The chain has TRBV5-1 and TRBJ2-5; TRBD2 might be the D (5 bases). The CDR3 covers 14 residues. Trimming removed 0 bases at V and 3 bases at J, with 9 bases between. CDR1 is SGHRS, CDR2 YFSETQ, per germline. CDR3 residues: CASSLGTSKETQYF. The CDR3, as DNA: TGCGCCAGCAGCTTGGGGACTTCCAAAGAGACCCAGTACTTC.

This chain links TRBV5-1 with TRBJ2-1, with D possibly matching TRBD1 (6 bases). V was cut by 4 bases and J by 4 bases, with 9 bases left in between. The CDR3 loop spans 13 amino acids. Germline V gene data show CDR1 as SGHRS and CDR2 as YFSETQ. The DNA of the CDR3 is TGCGCCAGCAGCCAAGGACAGTACAATGAGCAGTTCTTC. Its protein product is CASSQGQYNEQFF. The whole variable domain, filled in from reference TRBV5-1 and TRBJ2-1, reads KAGVTQTPRYLIKTRGQQVTLSCSPISGHRSVSWYQQTPGQGLQFLFEYFSETQRNKGNFPGRFSGRQFSNSRSEMNVSTLELGDSALYLCASSQGQYNEQFFGPGTRLTVL.

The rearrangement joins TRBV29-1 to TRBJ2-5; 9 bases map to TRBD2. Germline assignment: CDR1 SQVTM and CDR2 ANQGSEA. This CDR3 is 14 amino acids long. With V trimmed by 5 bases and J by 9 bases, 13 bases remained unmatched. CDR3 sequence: CSVNPASGMSAQYF. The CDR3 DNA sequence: TGCAGCGTTAATCCGGCTAGCGGGATGAGTGCCCAGTACTTC.

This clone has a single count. The CDR3 sequence is CASSSRTANTGELFF. The CDR3, as DNA: TGTGCCAGCAGCTCAAGGACGGCGAACACCGGGGAGCTGTTTTTT. The chain has TRBV7-9 and TRBJ2-2; D call uncertain. The CDR3 has 15 residues. Germline CDR1 and CDR2: SEHNR and FQNEAQ (reference sequence). The V end was cut by 4 bases, the J end by 0 bases, with 9 bases between.

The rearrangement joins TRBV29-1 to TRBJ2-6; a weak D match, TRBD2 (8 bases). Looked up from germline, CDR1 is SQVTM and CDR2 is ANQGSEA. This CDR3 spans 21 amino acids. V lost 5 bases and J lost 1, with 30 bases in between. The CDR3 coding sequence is TGCAGCGTTCCCACCGGGACAGCGGGGGAAGCTCGGTCTTCTGGGGCCAACGTCCTGACTTTC. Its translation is CSVPTGTAGEARSSGANVLTF.

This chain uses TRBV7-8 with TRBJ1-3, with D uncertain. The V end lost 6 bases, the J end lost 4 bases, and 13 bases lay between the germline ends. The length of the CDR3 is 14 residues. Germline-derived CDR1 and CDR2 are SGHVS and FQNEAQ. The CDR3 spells CASRGSGSGNTIYF. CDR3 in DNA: TGTGCCAGCAGGGGGTCGGGGTCGGGAAACACCATATATTTT.

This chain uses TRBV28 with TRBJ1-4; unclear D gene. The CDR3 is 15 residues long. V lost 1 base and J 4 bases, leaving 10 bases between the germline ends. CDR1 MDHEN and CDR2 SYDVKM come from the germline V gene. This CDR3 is CASSLFKGYNEKLFF. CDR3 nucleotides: TGTGCCAGCAGTTTATTTAAAGGATATAATGAAAAACTGTTTTTT.

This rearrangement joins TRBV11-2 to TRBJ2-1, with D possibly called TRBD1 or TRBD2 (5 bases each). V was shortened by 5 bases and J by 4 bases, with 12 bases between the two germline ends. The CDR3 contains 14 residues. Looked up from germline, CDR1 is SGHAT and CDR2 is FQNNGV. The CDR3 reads CASSPQGEYNEQFF. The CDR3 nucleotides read TGTGCCAGCAGCCCGCAGGGAGAATACAATGAGCAGTTCTTC.

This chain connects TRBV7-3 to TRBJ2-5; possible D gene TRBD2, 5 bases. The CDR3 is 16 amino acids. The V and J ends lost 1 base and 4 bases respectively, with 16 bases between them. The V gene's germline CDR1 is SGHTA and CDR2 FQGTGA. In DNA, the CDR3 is TGTGCCAGCAGCTTAAACCCCCTAACTAGTGGAGAGACCCAGTACTTC. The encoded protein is CASSLNPLTSGETQYF.

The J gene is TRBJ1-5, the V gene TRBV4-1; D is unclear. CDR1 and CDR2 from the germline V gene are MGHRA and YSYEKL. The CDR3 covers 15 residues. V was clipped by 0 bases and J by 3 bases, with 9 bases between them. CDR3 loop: CASSQERGPNQPQHF. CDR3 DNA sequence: TGCGCCAGCAGCCAAGAACGGGGTCCCAATCAGCCCCAGCATTTT.

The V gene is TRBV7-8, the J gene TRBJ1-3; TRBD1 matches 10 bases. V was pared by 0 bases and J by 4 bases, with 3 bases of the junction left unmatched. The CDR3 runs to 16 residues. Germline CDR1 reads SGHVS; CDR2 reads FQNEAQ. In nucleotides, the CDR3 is TGTGCCAGCAGCTTAGCCCCGACAGGGGGCGGAAACACCATATATTTT. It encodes CASSLAPTGGGNTIYF.